This T cell receptor (beta chain) was documented in a study of blood T cell repertoires in COVID-19. Sequencing was performed with immunoSEQ multiplex PCR; in TCRdb, only in-frame clones are kept and a portion is missing. The sample consists of around 450,000 clones, around 90% of them appearing once. From germline, CDR1 is MNHEY and CDR2 SVGAGI. This CDR3 comprises 15 residues. Trimming pared 0 bases from V and 9 bases from J, leaving 12 bases between. V gene TRBV6-5 combines with J gene TRBJ1-6; TRBD1 is a possible D gene (5 bases). The source material was PBMCs or T cells enriched from blood (not recorded which). The sequence came from a woman between 18 and 29 years old with acute COVID-19. This chain's CDR3 is CASSYSSGVRSPLHF. The CDR3 region has the DNA TGTGCCAGCAGTTACTCATCGGGGGTCCGTTCACCCCTCCACTTT.